This is a list of T cell receptor beta chains from one sample in a study of CD8+ T cells in alopecia areata. The method was immunoSEQ multiplex PCR; TCRdb's version includes in-frame clones alone and lacks a portion of them. This table has 150,000 or so clones, approximately 52% appearing once. Specimen: CD4+ T cells sorted from blood, collected between weeks 55 and 70, from a patient treated with tofacitinib. Receptors were obtained from a human donor with alopecia areata. Each CDR3 is given with its conserved first and last residue. A D gene is named only where the DNA matches it firmly. Size is stated for part of the rows, as once, few or many counts, or as a class when the clone is expanded.

clone_size: .
cdr3_length: 15
v_call: TRBV7-9
d_call: .
j_call: TRBJ1-5
cdr3_nt: TGTGCCAGCAGCTTAGATGGTAATAGCAATCAGCCCCAGCATTTT
cdr3_aa: CASSLDGNSNQPQHF

clone_size: .
cdr3_length: 17
v_call: TRBV9
d_call: .
j_call: TRBJ1-1
cdr3_nt: TGTGCCAGCAGCGTAGAGTTGAGGGGGGCAGGACGGACTGAAGCTTTCTTT
cdr3_aa: CASSVELRGAGRTEAFF

clone_size: .
cdr3_length: 10
v_call: TRBV29-1
d_call: .
j_call: TRBJ2-4
cdr3_nt: TGCAGCGTTGTTGAGAACATTCAGTACTTC
cdr3_aa: CSVVENIQYF

clone_size: .
cdr3_length: 13
v_call: TRBV29-1
d_call: TRBD1
j_call: TRBJ2-1
cdr3_nt: TGCAGCGTTGACGGACAGGGGACGTATGAGCAGTTCTTC
cdr3_aa: CSVDGQGTYEQFF

clone_size: .
cdr3_length: 15
v_call: TRBV11-3
d_call: TRBD1
j_call: TRBJ2-7
cdr3_nt: TGTGCCAGCAGCTCCGGACAGGCAAGGGACTACGAGCAGTACTTC
cdr3_aa: CASSSGQARDYEQYF

clone_size: once
cdr3_length: 13
v_call: TRBV9
d_call: .
j_call: TRBJ2-3
cdr3_nt: TGTGCCAGCAGCACCGGACCCACAGATACGCAGTATTTT
cdr3_aa: CASSTGPTDTQYF

clone_size: .
cdr3_length: 15
v_call: TRBV7-9
d_call: .
j_call: TRBJ1-4
cdr3_nt: TGTGCCAGCAGCTTAGCGCGGGGGATGGATGAAAAACTGTTTTTT
cdr3_aa: CASSLARGMDEKLFF

clone_size: .
cdr3_length: 14
v_call: TRBV4-1
d_call: .
j_call: TRBJ2-1
cdr3_nt: TGCGCCAGCAGGGCGGACAGCTCCTACAATGAGCAGTTCTTC
cdr3_aa: CASRADSSYNEQFF

clone_size: .
cdr3_length: 13
v_call: TRBV25-1
d_call: .
j_call: TRBJ1-2
cdr3_nt: TGTGCCAGCAGTGCGGCGGATGGCTCTGGCTACACCTTC
cdr3_aa: CASSAADGSGYTF

clone_size: .
cdr3_length: 14
v_call: TRBV5-1
d_call: .
j_call: TRBJ2-1
cdr3_nt: TGCGCCAGCAGCTTGGACAGGGCCGGGGGTGAGCAGTTCTTC
cdr3_aa: CASSLDRAGGEQFF

clone_size: few
cdr3_length: 14
v_call: TRBV10-3
d_call: TRBD1
j_call: TRBJ1-6
cdr3_nt: TGTGCCATCAGTCCGGGACAGGGTAATTCACCCCTCCACTTT
cdr3_aa: CAISPGQGNSPLHF

clone_size: .
cdr3_length: 15
v_call: TRBV7-2
d_call: TRBD1
j_call: TRBJ1-1
cdr3_nt: TGTGCCAGCAGCCTGGGGACAGGGCGGGACACTGAAGCTTTCTTT
cdr3_aa: CASSLGTGRDTEAFF

clone_size: .
cdr3_length: 12
v_call: TRBV29-1
d_call: .
j_call: TRBJ2-7
cdr3_nt: TGCAGCCCCCCTCCAGGATCCTACGAGCAGTACTTC
cdr3_aa: CSPPPGSYEQYF

clone_size: .
cdr3_length: 16
v_call: TRBV5-1
d_call: .
j_call: TRBJ1-6
cdr3_nt: TGCGCCAGCAGCTTCAACAGGAACTCCTATAATTCACCCCTCCACTTT
cdr3_aa: CASSFNRNSYNSPLHF

clone_size: .
cdr3_length: 13
v_call: TRBV6-5
d_call: .
j_call: TRBJ1-2
cdr3_nt: TGTGCCAGCAGTTCAACAGGACGTCCTGGCTACACCTTC
cdr3_aa: CASSSTGRPGYTF

clone_size: .
cdr3_length: 13
v_call: TRBV2
d_call: TRBD1
j_call: TRBJ1-1
cdr3_nt: TGTGCCAGCACCGAGGGACAGTACACTGAAGCTTTCTTT
cdr3_aa: CASTEGQYTEAFF

clone_size: few
cdr3_length: 14
v_call: TRBV5-6
d_call: .
j_call: TRBJ1-2
cdr3_nt: TGTGCCAGCAGCTTGGTGGAGGGCGACTATGGCTACACCTTC
cdr3_aa: CASSLVEGDYGYTF

clone_size: .
cdr3_length: 13
v_call: TRBV6-5
d_call: .
j_call: TRBJ1-2
cdr3_nt: TGTGCCAGCAGTGCGGACAGTCTCTATGGCTACACCTTC
cdr3_aa: CASSADSLYGYTF

clone_size: .
cdr3_length: 16
v_call: TRBV9
d_call: .
j_call: TRBJ2-7
cdr3_nt: TGTGCCAGCAGCCCCAGACAGCCAGGGTGGGCCTACGAGCAGTACTTC
cdr3_aa: CASSPRQPGWAYEQYF

clone_size: .
cdr3_length: 15
v_call: TRBV5-1
d_call: .
j_call: TRBJ2-3
cdr3_nt: TGCGCCAGCAGCTTGCATACTATATACACAGATACGCAGTATTTT
cdr3_aa: CASSLHTIYTDTQYF

clone_size: .
cdr3_length: 16
v_call: TRBV4-1
d_call: TRBD1
j_call: TRBJ2-2
cdr3_nt: TGCGCCAGCAGCCAGGGACAGTTCGCGAACACCGGGGAGCTGTTTTTT
cdr3_aa: CASSQGQFANTGELFF

clone_size: .
cdr3_length: 14
v_call: TRBV6-5
d_call: TRBD2
j_call: TRBJ2-1
cdr3_nt: TGTGCCAGCAGCGGACTAGCCCCCTACAATGAGCAGTTCTTC
cdr3_aa: CASSGLAPYNEQFF

clone_size: once
cdr3_length: 19
v_call: TRBV14
d_call: TRBD2
j_call: TRBJ2-3
cdr3_nt: TGTGCCAGCAGCCAAGGCCTAGCGGGGGGGCGAGGCCGAAGCGATACGCAGTATTTT
cdr3_aa: CASSQGLAGGRGRSDTQYF

clone_size: once
cdr3_length: 16
v_call: TRBV5-6
d_call: TRBD1
j_call: TRBJ2-7
cdr3_nt: TGTGCCAGCAGCCGGTCCATACACAGGGGAATCGGCGAGCAGTACTTC
cdr3_aa: CASSRSIHRGIGEQYF

clone_size: once
cdr3_length: 13
v_call: TRBV6-5
d_call: .
j_call: TRBJ1-2
cdr3_nt: TGTGCCAGCAAGCTAGGACGGGTAGGAGGCTACACCTTC
cdr3_aa: CASKLGRVGGYTF

clone_size: few
cdr3_length: 16
v_call: TRBV5-1
d_call: TRBD2
j_call: TRBJ2-3
cdr3_nt: TGCGCCAGCAGCCCAGGGACTAGCGGACCCACAGATACGCAGTATTTT
cdr3_aa: CASSPGTSGPTDTQYF

clone_size: once
cdr3_length: 18
v_call: TRBV19
d_call: TRBD1
j_call: TRBJ1-2
cdr3_nt: TGTGCCAGTAGTGGAGGGCAGGGGGCGCAAGTCGGGAACTATGGCTACACCTTC
cdr3_aa: CASSGGQGAQVGNYGYTF

clone_size: few
cdr3_length: 12
v_call: TRBV30
d_call: .
j_call: TRBJ1-1
cdr3_nt: TGTGCCTGGAGTGAGATAGGGCAGAAAGCTTTCTTT
cdr3_aa: CAWSEIGQKAFF

clone_size: few
cdr3_length: 14
v_call: TRBV6-1
d_call: .
j_call: TRBJ1-6
cdr3_nt: TGTGCCAGCAGTGAAGCGGGGCAGAATTCACCCCTCCACTTT
cdr3_aa: CASSEAGQNSPLHF

clone_size: .
cdr3_length: 15
v_call: TRBV5-1
d_call: .
j_call: TRBJ1-1
cdr3_nt: TGCGCCAGCAGCCGACGGACGGATGGGGGCACTGAAGCTTTCTTT
cdr3_aa: CASSRRTDGGTEAFF

clone_size: .
cdr3_length: 13
v_call: TRBV2
d_call: .
j_call: TRBJ2-3
cdr3_nt: TGTGCCAGCAGTGAAGCGCTTGTAGATACGCAGTATTTT
cdr3_aa: CASSEALVDTQYF

clone_size: once
cdr3_length: 10
v_call: TRBV29-1
d_call: .
j_call: TRBJ2-7
cdr3_nt: TGCAGCGTTTTAGACGCCGAGCAGTACTTC
cdr3_aa: CSVLDAEQYF

clone_size: few
cdr3_length: 13
v_call: TRBV29-1
d_call: .
j_call: TRBJ2-5
cdr3_nt: TGCAGCGTTGGTCAGGGCGGTCTAGAGACCCAGTACTTC
cdr3_aa: CSVGQGGLETQYF

clone_size: .
cdr3_length: 12
v_call: TRBV14
d_call: .
j_call: TRBJ1-3
cdr3_nt: TGTGCCAGCAGCCAATCGTGGAACACCATATATTTT
cdr3_aa: CASSQSWNTIYF

clone_size: .
cdr3_length: 15
v_call: TRBV7-9
d_call: TRBD1
j_call: TRBJ1-2
cdr3_nt: TGTGCCAGCAGCTTTCCCCTGACAGGGGGCGATGGCTACACCTTC
cdr3_aa: CASSFPLTGGDGYTF

clone_size: many
cdr3_length: 18
v_call: TRBV14
d_call: TRBD2
j_call: TRBJ2-7
cdr3_nt: TGTGCCAGCAGCCCTTATACACCACTAGCGGGGGGAACCTACGAGCAGTACTTC
cdr3_aa: CASSPYTPLAGGTYEQYF

clone_size: .
cdr3_length: 18
v_call: TRBV5-1
d_call: TRBD2
j_call: TRBJ2-5
cdr3_nt: TGCGCCAGCAGCTTGGAGGCAGGGACTAGCGGGGGAGTACAGACCCAGTACTTC
cdr3_aa: CASSLEAGTSGGVQTQYF

clone_size: .
cdr3_length: 17
v_call: TRBV7-8
d_call: TRBD1
j_call: TRBJ1-2
cdr3_nt: TGTGCCAGCAGAACGGACAGGGGGCGATTAAGACTCTATGGCTACACCTTC
cdr3_aa: CASRTDRGRLRLYGYTF

clone_size: few
cdr3_length: 11
v_call: TRBV5-6
d_call: .
j_call: TRBJ2-5
cdr3_nt: TGTGCCAGCAGCTTGTACGAGACCCAGTACTTC
cdr3_aa: CASSLYETQYF

clone_size: many
cdr3_length: 12
v_call: TRBV29-1
d_call: .
j_call: TRBJ2-6
cdr3_nt: TGCAGCGCCCAGTCTGGGGCCAACGTCCTGACTTTC
cdr3_aa: CSAQSGANVLTF

clone_size: .
cdr3_length: 12
v_call: TRBV15
d_call: .
j_call: TRBJ2-3
cdr3_nt: TGTGCCACCAGCAGTAACGGCGATACGCAGTATTTT
cdr3_aa: CATSSNGDTQYF

clone_size: many
cdr3_length: 13
v_call: TRBV30
d_call: .
j_call: TRBJ2-1
cdr3_nt: TGTGCCTGGAGTGTACACCCCCCCAATGAGCAGTTCTTC
cdr3_aa: CAWSVHPPNEQFF

clone_size: .
cdr3_length: 15
v_call: TRBV7-8
d_call: TRBD2
j_call: TRBJ2-3
cdr3_nt: TGTGCCAGCAGCATCCGGACTAGCTTGGGAGATACGCAGTATTTT
cdr3_aa: CASSIRTSLGDTQYF

clone_size: .
cdr3_length: 12
v_call: TRBV2
d_call: .
j_call: TRBJ2-7
cdr3_nt: TGTGCCAGCAGGGACAACTCCTACGAGCAGTACTTC
cdr3_aa: CASRDNSYEQYF